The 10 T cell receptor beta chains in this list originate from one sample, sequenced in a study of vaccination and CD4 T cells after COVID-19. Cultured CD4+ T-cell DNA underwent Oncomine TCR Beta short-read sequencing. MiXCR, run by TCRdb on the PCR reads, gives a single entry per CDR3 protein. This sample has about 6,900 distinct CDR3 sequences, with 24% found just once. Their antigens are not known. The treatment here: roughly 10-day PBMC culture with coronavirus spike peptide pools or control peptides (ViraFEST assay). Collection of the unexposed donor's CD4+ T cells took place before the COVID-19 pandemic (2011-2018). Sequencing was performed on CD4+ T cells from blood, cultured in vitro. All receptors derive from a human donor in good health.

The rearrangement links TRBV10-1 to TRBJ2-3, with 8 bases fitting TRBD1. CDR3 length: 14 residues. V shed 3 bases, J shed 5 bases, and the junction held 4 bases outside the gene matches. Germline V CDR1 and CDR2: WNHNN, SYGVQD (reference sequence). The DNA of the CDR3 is TGCGCCAGCAGTGATCAGGGGGCCGGAGATACGCAGTATTTT. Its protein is CASSDQGAGDTQYF.

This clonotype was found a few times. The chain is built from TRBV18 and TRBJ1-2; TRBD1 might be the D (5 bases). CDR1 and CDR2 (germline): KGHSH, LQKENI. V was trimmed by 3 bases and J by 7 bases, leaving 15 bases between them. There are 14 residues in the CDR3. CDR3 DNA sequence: TGTGCCAGCTCACCCGGGAACGGCGGGGGTGGCTACACCTTC. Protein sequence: CASSPGNGGGGYTF.

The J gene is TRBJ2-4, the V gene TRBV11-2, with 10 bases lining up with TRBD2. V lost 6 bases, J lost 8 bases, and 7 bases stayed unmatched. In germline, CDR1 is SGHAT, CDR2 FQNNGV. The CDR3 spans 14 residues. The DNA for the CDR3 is TGTGCCAGCAGGGCAAGCGGGGGGGGTTACATTCAGTACTTC. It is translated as CASRASGGGYIQYF.

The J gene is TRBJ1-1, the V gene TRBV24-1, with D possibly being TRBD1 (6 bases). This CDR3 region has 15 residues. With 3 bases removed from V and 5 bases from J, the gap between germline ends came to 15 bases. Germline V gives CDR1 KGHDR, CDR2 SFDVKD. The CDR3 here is CATSDPGTPETEAFF. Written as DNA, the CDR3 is TGTGCCACCAGTGATCCTGGGACACCCGAGACTGAAGCTTTCTTT.

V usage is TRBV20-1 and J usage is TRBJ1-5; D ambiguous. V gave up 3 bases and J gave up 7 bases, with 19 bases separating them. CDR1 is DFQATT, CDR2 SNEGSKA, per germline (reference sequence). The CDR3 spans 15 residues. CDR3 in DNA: TGCAGTGCTAGGGAGTTTGTGGGATCGGGGCAGCCCCAGCATTTT. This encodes CSAREFVGSGQPQHF.

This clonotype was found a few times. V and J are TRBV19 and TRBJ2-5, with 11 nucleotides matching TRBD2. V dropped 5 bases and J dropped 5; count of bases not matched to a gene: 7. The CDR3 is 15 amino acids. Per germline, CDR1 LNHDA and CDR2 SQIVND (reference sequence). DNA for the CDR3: TGTGCCAGTAGTTTTAGCGGGGGGGCAGGGGAGACCCAGTACTTC. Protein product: CASSFSGGAGETQYF. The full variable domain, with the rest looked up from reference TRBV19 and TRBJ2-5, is DGGITQSPKYLFRKEGQNVTLSCEQNLNHDAMYWYRQDPGQGLRLIYYSQIVNDFQKGDIAEGYSVSREKKESFPLTVTSAQKNPTAFYLCASSFSGGAGETQYFGPGTRLLVL.

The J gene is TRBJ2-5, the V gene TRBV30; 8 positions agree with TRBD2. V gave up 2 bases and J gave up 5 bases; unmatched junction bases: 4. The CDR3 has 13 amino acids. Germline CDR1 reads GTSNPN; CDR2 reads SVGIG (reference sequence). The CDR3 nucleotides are TGTGCCTGGAGTCTTAGCGGGGACGAGACCCAGTACTTC. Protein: CAWSLSGDETQYF. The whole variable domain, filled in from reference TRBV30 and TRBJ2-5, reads SQTIHQWPATLVQPVGSPLSLECTVEGTSNPNLYWYRQAAGRGLQLLFYSVGIGQISSEVPQNLSASRPQDRQFILSSKKLLLSDSGFYLCAWSLSGDETQYFGPGTRLLVL.

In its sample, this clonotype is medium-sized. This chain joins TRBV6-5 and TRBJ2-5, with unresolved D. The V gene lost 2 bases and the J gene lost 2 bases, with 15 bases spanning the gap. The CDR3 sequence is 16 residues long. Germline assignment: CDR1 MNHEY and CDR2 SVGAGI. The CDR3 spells CASSYPLWGEQETQYF. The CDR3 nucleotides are TGTGCCAGCAGTTACCCTCTTTGGGGTGAACAAGAGACCCAGTACTTC.

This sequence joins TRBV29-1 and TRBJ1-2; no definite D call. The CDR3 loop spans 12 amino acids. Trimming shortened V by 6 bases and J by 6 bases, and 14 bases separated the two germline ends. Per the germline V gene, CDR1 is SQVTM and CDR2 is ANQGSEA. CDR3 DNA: TGCAGCGTCGGTCTCCGAAGGGATGGCTACACCTTC. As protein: CSVGLRRDGYTF.

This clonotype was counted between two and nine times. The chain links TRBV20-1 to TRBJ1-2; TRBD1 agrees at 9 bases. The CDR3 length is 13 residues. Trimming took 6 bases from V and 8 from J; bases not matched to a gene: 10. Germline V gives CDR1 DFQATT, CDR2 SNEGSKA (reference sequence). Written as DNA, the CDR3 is TGCAGTGCGGCAAGGGGACAGGGTGGCGGCTACACCTTC. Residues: CSAARGQGGGYTF.